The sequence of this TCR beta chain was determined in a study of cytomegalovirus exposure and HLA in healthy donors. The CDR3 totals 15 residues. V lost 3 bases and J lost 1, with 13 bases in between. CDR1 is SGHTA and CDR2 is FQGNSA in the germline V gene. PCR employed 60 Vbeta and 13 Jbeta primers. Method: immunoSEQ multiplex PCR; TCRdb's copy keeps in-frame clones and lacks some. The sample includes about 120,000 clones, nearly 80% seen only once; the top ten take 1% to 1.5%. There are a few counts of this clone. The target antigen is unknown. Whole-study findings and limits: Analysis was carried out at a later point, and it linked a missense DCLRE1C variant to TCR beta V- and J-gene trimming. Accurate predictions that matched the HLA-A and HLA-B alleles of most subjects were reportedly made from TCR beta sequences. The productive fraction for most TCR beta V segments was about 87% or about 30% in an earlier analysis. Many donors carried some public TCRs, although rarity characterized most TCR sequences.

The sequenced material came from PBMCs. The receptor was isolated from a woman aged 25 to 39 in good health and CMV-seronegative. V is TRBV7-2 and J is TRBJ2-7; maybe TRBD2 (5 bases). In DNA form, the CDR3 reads TGTGCCAGCAGCTTCCTCGGACTGGGGTCCTACGAGCAGTACTTC. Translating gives CASSFLGLGSYEQYF. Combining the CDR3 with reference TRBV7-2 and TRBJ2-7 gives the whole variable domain GAGVSQSPSNKVTEKGKDVELRCDPISGHTALYWYRQSLGQGLEFLIYFQGNSAPDKSGLPSDRFSAERTGGSVSTLTIQRTQQEDSAVYLCASSFLGLGSYEQYFGPGTRLTVT.